These 2 T cell receptor beta chains were sequenced from one sample in a study of blood T cell repertoires in COVID-19. Some clones are missing from TCRdb's copy, which holds only in-frame ones; the method was immunoSEQ multiplex PCR. Here the sample spans 200,000 to 250,000 clones, 85% to 90% being singletons. The sequenced sample was PBMCs or T cells enriched from blood (not recorded which). These receptors were obtained from a man aged 45 to 65 who had been exposed to COVID-19.

The chain has TRBV5-1 and TRBJ1-3, with TRBD1 matching over 9 bases. V lost 4 bases, J lost 5 bases, and 13 bases stayed unmatched. Germline V gives CDR1 SGHRS, CDR2 YFSETQ. This CDR3 contains 17 residues. The CDR3 DNA follows: TGCGCCAGCAGCCCTGGAGGACGGACAGGGGAACGAAACACCATATATTTT. It yields the protein CASSPGGRTGERNTIYF.

V and J are TRBV6-5 and TRBJ2-1; 8 nucleotides agree with TRBD1. V lost 0 bases and J lost 9; bases outside the gene matches: 4. The germline V gene has CDR1 MNHEY and CDR2 SVGAGI. The CDR3 loop spans 14 amino acids. The CDR3 DNA reads as TGTGCCAGCAGTTACTCGGGACAGGCAACTGAGCAGTTCTTC. Its protein product is CASSYSGQATEQFF.